This TCR beta chain was identified in a study of cytomegalovirus exposure and HLA in healthy donors. General study findings and limits: Later analysis identified several of the most significant clusters that appeared linked to common viral pathogens.

The germline V gene has CDR1 SGHNT and CDR2 YYREEE (reference sequence). CDR3 length: 14 amino acids. Trimming shortened V by 2 bases and J by 3 bases, and 12 bases separated the two germline ends. Details on this clone: Its antigen is as yet unknown.

The PCR employed 60 Vbeta primers together with 13 Jbeta primers. In the original workflow: In a later analysis, the count reached approximately 80 million unique TCR beta chains, with approximately 11 million shared. Generated by immunoSEQ multiplex PCR, the TCRdb table keeps only in-frame clones and is missing some. That table supplies the V and J calls and clone size; D and trimming were determined from the DNA. The sample lists roughly 150,000 clones; about 79% were seen once. Unrecorded immune exposure was likely among donors, who were nominally healthy when sampled. This clonotype was sampled from a male donor in good health and CMV-seronegative. Sequences were obtained from PBMCs. The chain has TRBV5-4 and TRBJ2-7; tentative D call: TRBD2 (6 bases). CDR3 sequence (DNA): TGTGCCAGCAGCTTCGGGGGACTCGGCTACGAGCAGTACTTC. This gives the protein CASSFGGLGYEQYF.